Below, 21 T cell receptor beta chains from the same sample are listed, as sequenced in a study of monozygotic twins with inflammatory bowel disease. Reprocessing the 5' RACE reads, TCRdb reports a single entry for every CDR3 protein and omits DNA. Recorded for this sample: some 150,000 distinct CDR3 sequences. The sample taken for sequencing was blood. These receptors all come from a human donor with ulcerative colitis or Crohn's disease, or a healthy co-twin of an affected twin (not recorded which).

The chain joins TRBV30 to TRBJ1-5; TCRdb's assignment of TRBD1 cannot be checked, as there is no DNA. Germline CDR1 reads GTSNPN; CDR2 reads SVGIG (reference sequence). CDR3 length: 14 amino acids. The CDR3 protein is CAWSVWGANQPQHF.

The V and J genes are TRBV18 and TRBJ1-1; TCRdb's D call of TRBD1 is untestable without DNA. The CDR3 spans 17 residues. Germline V gives CDR1 KGHSH, CDR2 LQKENI. CDR3 protein: CASSPPKFGTENTEAFF.

The rearrangement uses TRBV11-3 and TRBJ2-1; without DNA, the TCRdb call of TRBD2 cannot be checked. The CDR3 is 14 residues long. Germline CDR1 SGHNT, CDR2 YENEEA. CDR3 amino acids: CASTLDFSYNEQFF. Using reference TRBV11-3 and TRBJ2-1 for the parts outside the CDR3, the full variable domain is EAGVVQSPRYKIIEKKQPVAFWCNPISGHNTLYWYLQNLGQGPELLIRYENEEAVDDSQLPKDRFSAERLKGVDSTLKIQPAELGDSAVYLCASTLDFSYNEQFFGPGTRLTVL.

The chain has TRBV12-3 or TRBV12-4 and TRBJ2-2; no DNA is available, so the TRBD1 call from TCRdb remains unchecked. The CDR3 has 15 amino acids. The CDR3 sequence: CASTPSGGWAEELFF.

This chain links TRBV5-6 with TRBJ2-3; without DNA, the TCRdb call of TRBD1 cannot be checked. Germline-derived CDR1 and CDR2 are SGHDT and YYEEEE. This CDR3 comprises 17 residues. The CDR3: CASSLVLRGRGTDTQYF.

The chain recombines TRBV7-2 with TRBJ1-1; TCRdb's D gene call, TRBD1, goes unchecked for lack of DNA. Per germline, CDR1 SGHTA and CDR2 FQGNSA. This CDR3 has 15 amino acids. The CDR3 sequence is CASSDGTAMNTEAFF.

The chain has TRBV5-1 and TRBJ1-4. The CDR3 is made up of 15 amino acids. Looked up from germline, CDR1 is SGHRS and CDR2 is YFSETQ. CDR3 region: CASSLEFLWGEKLFF.

CDR3 protein: CSVAAEGAGEQFF. V usage is TRBV29-1 and J usage is TRBJ2-1; the TCRdb call, TRBD1, lacks DNA for checking. The V gene's germline CDR1 is SQVTM and CDR2 ANQGSEA. The CDR3 loop spans 13 amino acids.

V and J are TRBV19 and TRBJ1-5; the TRBD1 assignment by TCRdb is unverifiable without DNA. Germline V gene data show CDR1 as LNHDA and CDR2 as SQIVND (reference sequence). The CDR3 loop spans 15 amino acids. The CDR3 region is CATAGPFQGNQPQHF.

J is TRBJ2-1 and V is TRBV4-1. The CDR3 totals 15 residues. CDR1 and CDR2 (germline): MGHRA, YSYEKL. The CDR3 spells CASSQGRRTTNEQFF.

The rearrangement links TRBV2 to TRBJ2-3; TCRdb picks TRBD1, but there is no DNA to check that call. The CDR3 consists of 15 residues. The germline gives CDR1 SNHLY, CDR2 FYNNEI. The CDR3 protein is CASTPDSFSTDTQYF.

CDR3 protein: CASGPRVGRSGELFF. V is TRBV12-5 and J is TRBJ2-2; TCRdb selects TRBD2, and the lack of DNA leaves this call unchecked. This CDR3 has 15 amino acids. Germline CDR1 and CDR2: LGHNT and FRNRAP.

The chain links TRBV20-1 to TRBJ1-1. This CDR3 has 15 residues. In germline, CDR1 is DFQATT, CDR2 SNEGSKA (reference sequence). CDR3 sequence: CSAREGRRENTEAFF.

The chain links TRBV20-1 to TRBJ2-4; the TRBD1 assignment by TCRdb is unverifiable without DNA. CDR3 length equals 12 residues. The germline V gene has CDR1 DFQATT and CDR2 SNEGSKA (reference sequence). CDR3 loop: CSGGGGRNIQYF.

J is TRBJ2-1 and V is TRBV7-9. The germline V gene has CDR1 SEHNR and CDR2 FQNEAQ (reference sequence). CDR3 length: 12 residues. This chain's CDR3 is CASSLVYNEQFF.

The chain recombines TRBV20-1 with TRBJ2-1; TCRdb proposes TRBD2, but this gene call is untestable without DNA. There are 15 residues in the CDR3. Germline V gene data show CDR1 as DFQATT and CDR2 as SNEGSKA (reference sequence). CDR3 protein: CSARGLAGGRGEQFF.

CDR3 protein: CASSFGTGRETQYF. V usage is TRBV5-1 and J usage is TRBJ2-5; the D gene TCRdb calls, TRBD1, cannot be checked with no DNA. Germline V CDR1 and CDR2: SGHRS, YFSETQ. CDR3 length: 14 amino acids.

CDR3 loop: CASSRWSDTQYF. The chain couples TRBV7-2 to TRBJ2-3. This CDR3 has 12 amino acids. CDR1 SGHTA and CDR2 FQGNSA come from the germline V gene.

The chain has TRBV5-1 and TRBJ2-4; TCRdb calls TRBD1, which cannot be checked without DNA. The germline V gene has CDR1 SGHRS and CDR2 YFSETQ. This CDR3 is 18 amino acids long. The CDR3 is CASSSLNNRHGGKNIQYF.

This chain links TRBV10-3 with TRBJ2-3; TCRdb selects TRBD1, and the lack of DNA leaves this call unchecked. The CDR3 consists of 13 residues. Per the germline V gene, CDR1 is ENHRY and CDR2 is SYGVKD. This chain's CDR3 is CASTGVGTDTQYF.

The chain is built from TRBV7-7 and TRBJ1-3. The CDR3 length is 15 residues. The germline CDR1 and CDR2 sequences are SSHAT and FNYEAQ (reference sequence). CDR3 residues: CASSLTAEAGNTIYF. Together with reference TRBV7-7 and TRBJ1-3, the CDR3 gives the full variable domain: GAGVSQSPRYKVTKRGQDVTLRCDPISSHATLYWYQQALGQGPEFLTYFNYEAQPDKSGLPSDRFSAERPEGSISTLTIQRTEQRDSAMYRCASSLTAEAGNTIYFGEGSWLTVV.